The 9 T cell receptor beta chains in this list originate from one sample, sequenced in a study of T cells in Graves' hyperthyroidism and ophthalmopathy (dated by TCRdb to between 2017 and 2020). Libraries were constructed by multiplex PCR. Sequenced on an Illumina HiSeq 2000. TCR beta CDR3 regions were amplified from RNA transcripts. The first round of RT-PCR for the TCR CDR3 was performed with the HTBI primer set and the Qiagen OneStep RT-PCR kit. TCRdb cleaned the public reads at Q25 with fastp, built clones with MiXCR and kept in-frame beta chains. All rows with the same CDR3 protein become a single entry with the most common DNA and genes. The sample yields more than 150,000 distinct CDR3 sequences; 15% to 20% were counted once. The ten largest clones represent around 29% of the sample. The sequenced sample consisted of blood. These receptors were taken from a woman aged 50 to 60 with Graves' hyperthyroidism.

This clonotype was recorded many times. This sequence joins TRBV5-1 and TRBJ2-5, with TRBD2 matching 13 bases. CDR1 and CDR2 (germline): SGHRS, YFSETQ. The CDR3 totals 14 residues. Unmatched junction bases numbered 6, after V lost 0 bases and J lost 13 bases. Written as DNA, the CDR3 is TGCGCCAGCAGCTTGGGACTAGCGGGGGGAGAACTGTACTTC. This gives the protein CASSLGLAGGELYF.

In its sample, this clonotype was seen many times. In DNA, the CDR3 is TGTGCCAGCAGTTTGATCACAGCACAAGAGACCCAGTACTTC. Protein product: CASSLITAQETQYF. V and J are TRBV12-3 or TRBV12-4 and TRBJ2-5, with D hard to call. The CDR3 consists of 14 residues. The ends were cut back, 3 bases at V and 2 bases at J, with 10 bases in the middle.

This clonotype has a count of ten or more. The rearrangement links TRBV5-1 to TRBJ1-1; weak D call: TRBD1 (5 bases). CDR1 and CDR2 (germline): SGHRS, YFSETQ. The V gene lost 2 bases and the J gene lost 6 bases, with 11 bases spanning the gap. The CDR3 is 13 amino acids. The CDR3 bases are TGCGCCAGCAGCTTCTCAGGGTCGGCTGAAGCTTTCTTT. It specifies CASSFSGSAEAFF. The entire variable domain, with the rest obtained from reference TRBV5-1 and TRBJ1-1, is as follows: KAGVTQTPRYLIKTRGQQVTLSCSPISGHRSVSWYQQTPGQGLQFLFEYFSETQRNKGNFPGRFSGRQFSNSRSEMNVSTLELGDSALYLCASSFSGSAEAFFGQGTRLTVV.

As for this clonotype: Since a much larger clone is just one base distant, this may be a read error. J is TRBJ1-1 and V is TRBV9, with TRBD1 as a possible D gene (6 bases). Germline CDR1 and CDR2: SGDLS and YYNGEE. Trimming took off 0 bases at V and 0 bases at J, with 15 bases between the two ends. CDR3 size: 17 residues. The CDR3 DNA is TGTGCCAGCAGCGTAGAGGGGGGCTCGCCCTTGAACACTGAAGCTTTCTTT. Residues: CASSVEGGSPLNTEAFF.

This clonotype has ten or more counts. The chain recombines TRBV6-1 with TRBJ1-2; D is ambiguous. V was pared by 3 bases and J by 4 bases, with 12 bases between. CDR1 is MNHNS and CDR2 is SASEGT in the germline V gene. The CDR3 sequence is 14 residues long. CDR3 loop: CASSDRTLSYGYTF. CDR3 nucleotides: TGTGCCAGCAGTGATCGGACGCTTTCCTATGGCTACACCTTC.

This clonotype was found once. No conserved phenylalanine or tryptophan ends this CDR3, so it is likely a read error. The chain joins TRBV6-2 or TRBV6-3 to TRBJ2-6; no firm D call. In germline, CDR1 is MNHEY, CDR2 SVGEGT. This CDR3 contains 17 residues. V was cut by 0 bases and J by 0 bases, with 9 bases left in between. The CDR3 coding sequence is TGTGCCAGCAGTTACTCGGTGGAAAGCTCTGGGGCCAACGTCCTGACTCTC. Residues: CASSYSVESSGANVLTL.

This chain joins TRBV20-1 and TRBJ1-6; unclear D gene. Germline V lookup: CDR1 DFQATT, CDR2 SNEGSKA (reference sequence). V gave up 6 bases and J gave up 7 bases, with 13 bases separating them. This CDR3 is 13 amino acids long. CDR3 amino acids: CSAPIRRNSPLHF. The CDR3 bases are TGCAGTGCCCCAATTCGGCGGAATTCACCCCTCCACTTT.

This clonotype was detected ten times or more. As DNA, the CDR3 is TGCAGTGCTAGGACAGGGTGGGAGCAGTACTTC. It translates to CSARTGWEQYF. The chain links TRBV20-1 to TRBJ2-7; 7 bases map to TRBD1. The CDR3 runs 11 residues. CDR1 and CDR2 from the germline V gene are DFQATT and SNEGSKA (reference sequence). V shed 3 bases and J 7 bases; nucleotides not matched to a gene: 3.

This clonotype was seen repeatedly, ten times or more. The genes are TRBV7-9 and TRBJ2-5; either TRBD1 or TRBD2 may supply D (5 bases each). Germline CDR1 is SEHNR and CDR2 is FQNEAQ (reference sequence). CDR3 length equals 17 residues. The V gene lost 4 bases and the J gene lost 2 bases, with 20 bases spanning the gap. The CDR3 region is CASSSSRDGETQETQYF. The DNA of the CDR3 is TGTGCCAGCAGCTCGTCCCGGGACGGTGAGACACAAGAGACCCAGTACTTC.